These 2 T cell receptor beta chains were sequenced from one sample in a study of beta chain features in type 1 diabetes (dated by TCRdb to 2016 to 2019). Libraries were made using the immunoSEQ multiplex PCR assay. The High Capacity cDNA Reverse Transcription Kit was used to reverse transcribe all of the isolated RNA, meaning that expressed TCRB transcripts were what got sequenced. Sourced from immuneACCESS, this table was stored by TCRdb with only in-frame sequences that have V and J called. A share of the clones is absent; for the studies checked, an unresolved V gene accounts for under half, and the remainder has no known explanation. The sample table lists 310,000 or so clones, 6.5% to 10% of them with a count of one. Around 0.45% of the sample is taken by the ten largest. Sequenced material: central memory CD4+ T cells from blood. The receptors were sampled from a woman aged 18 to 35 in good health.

The CDR3 sequence: CASSLWDSLYEQYF. CDR3 nucleotides: TGTGCCAGCAGTTTATGGGACAGCTTGTACGAGCAGTACTTC. This chain uses TRBV28 with TRBJ2-7; D perhaps matches TRBD1 (6 bases). V shed 0 bases and J shed 4 bases, with 10 bases lying between them. The CDR3 has 14 residues. From germline, CDR1 is MDHEN and CDR2 SYDVKM.

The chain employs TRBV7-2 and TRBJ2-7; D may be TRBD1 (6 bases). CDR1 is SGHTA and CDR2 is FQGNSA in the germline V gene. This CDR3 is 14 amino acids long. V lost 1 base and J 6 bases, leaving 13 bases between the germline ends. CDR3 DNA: TGTGCCAGCAGCTTAGGGCACAGGGAAAGCGAGCAGTACTTC. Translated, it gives CASSLGHRESEQYF.